Listed below are T cell receptor beta chains from one sample, sequenced in a study of technical replicates of blood from several donors. Assay: immunoSEQ multiplex PCR; the TCRdb copy retains only in-frame clones and omits some. The sample comprises around 86,000 clones, just over 95% of which are singletons, and 0.2% rests with the top ten. The material sequenced was T cells isolated from PBMCs. Receptors originate from a human donor in good health. The CDR3 runs from the conserved cysteine through the conserved F or W. D genes are given only for firm matches. Size values are once, few and many counts, or a class for expanded clones, and some rows have none.

>TRBD1|TRBJ2-1|TRBV19|-
CASTPGQGSYNEQFF
TGTGCCAGTACCCCGGGACAGGGCTCCTACAATGAGCAGTTCTTC
>TRBD1|TRBJ2-7|TRBV18|-
CASSRGQGSYEQYF
TGTGCCAGCTCACGTGGACAGGGGAGCTACGAGCAGTACTTC
>-|TRBJ2-3|TRBV11-3|-
CASSLGTTDTQLYF
TGTGCCAGCAGCTTAGGGACTACGGATACGCAGTTGTATTTT
>TRBD1|TRBJ2-7|TRBV5-6|-
CASSSPRDRGEQYF
TGTGCCAGCAGCTCCCCCCGGGACAGGGGCGAGCAGTACTTC
>-|TRBJ2-7|TRBV10-3|-
CAISESGTGNYEQYF
TGTGCTATCAGTGAGTCGGGTACAGGGAACTACGAGCAGTACTTC
>TRBD1|TRBJ1-2|TRBV6-1|-
CASSEGQGANYGYTF
TGTGCCAGCAGTGAGGGACAGGGGGCTAACTATGGCTACACCTTC
>-|TRBJ1-5|TRBV27|-
CASSLQGVAANQPQHF
TGTGCCAGCAGTTTACAGGGTGTGGCCGCTAATCAGCCCCAGCATTTT
>-|TRBJ1-2|TRBV18|-
CASSPAATGDYGYTF
TGTGCCAGCTCACCAGCAGCGACAGGAGACTATGGCTACACCTTC
>-|TRBJ2-1|TRBV4-1|-
CASSQQQGYEQFF
TGCGCCAGCAGCCAGCAACAGGGCTATGAGCAGTTCTTC
>-|TRBJ2-3|TRBV5-6|-
CASSLVSWTSTDTQYF
TGTGCCAGCAGCTTGGTTAGTTGGACAAGCACAGATACGCAGTATTTT
>-|TRBJ2-5|TRBV7-9|once
CASSPRENQELKTQYF
TGTGCCAGCAGCCCTCGAGAGAATCAAGAACTTAAGACCCAGTACTTC
>-|TRBJ2-7|TRBV18|-
CASSPQGVSYEQYF
TGTGCCAGCTCACCACAGGGAGTATCCTACGAGCAGTACTTC
>-|TRBJ1-2|TRBV5-1|-
CASSLQGSLGYTF
TGCGCCAGCAGCTTGCAGGGTTCGCTCGGCTACACCTTC
>-|TRBJ2-7|TRBV21-1|-
CASSKSLDEQYF
TGTGCCAGCAGCAAGAGTCTCGACGAGCAGTACTTC
>TRBD2|TRBJ2-3|TRBV6-1|-
CASRPGLARDTQYF
TGTGCCAGCAGACCGGGACTAGCCAGAGATACGCAGTATTTT
>TRBD2|TRBJ2-1|TRBV14|-
CASSQDGLRTSDEQFF
TGTGCCAGCAGCCAAGATGGTCTGAGGACTAGCGATGAGCAGTTCTTC
>TRBD2|TRBJ2-7|TRBV28|-
CASSLLPLAGVGYEQYF
TGTGCCAGCAGCCTCCTCCCACTAGCGGGAGTAGGTTACGAGCAGTACTTC
>-|TRBJ1-1|TRBV12-5|-
CASGPGATEAFF
TGTGCTAGTGGTCCCGGAGCGACTGAAGCTTTCTTT
>TRBD1|TRBJ2-7|TRBV29-1|-
CSGMTGPTYEQYF
TGCAGCGGAATGACAGGGCCGACCTACGAGCAGTACTTC
>TRBD1|TRBJ1-1|TRBV19|few
CASSLWTGDPEAFF
TGTGCCAGTAGTCTTTGGACAGGGGACCCTGAAGCTTTCTTT
>TRBD1|TRBJ2-1|TRBV6-5|-
CASSYYPPGQYNEQFF
TGTGCCAGCAGTTATTATCCCCCGGGACAGTACAATGAGCAGTTCTTC
>-|TRBJ2-2|TRBV5-4|-
CASGAPNTGELFF
TGTGCCAGCGGGGCACCGAACACCGGGGAGCTGTTTTTT
>TRBD2|TRBJ2-1|TRBV6-4|-
CASSDLTSGRGNEQFF
TGTGCCAGCAGTGACTTGACTAGCGGTAGGGGCAATGAGCAGTTCTTC
>TRBD1|TRBJ1-1|TRBV7-9|-
CASSLDRGTEAFF
TGTGCCAGCAGCCTGGACAGGGGCACTGAAGCTTTCTTT
>-|TRBJ1-1|TRBV2|-
CASSDRVKLNTEAFF
TGTGCCAGCAGTGACAGGGTCAAATTGAACACTGAAGCTTTCTTT
>TRBD1|TRBJ1-1|TRBV5-6|-
CASTWGTVNTEAFF
TGTGCCAGCACCTGGGGGACAGTGAACACTGAAGCTTTCTTT
>-|TRBJ1-1|TRBV7-6|-
CASAGEPNTEAFF
TGTGCCAGCGCCGGGGAGCCTAACACTGAAGCTTTCTTT